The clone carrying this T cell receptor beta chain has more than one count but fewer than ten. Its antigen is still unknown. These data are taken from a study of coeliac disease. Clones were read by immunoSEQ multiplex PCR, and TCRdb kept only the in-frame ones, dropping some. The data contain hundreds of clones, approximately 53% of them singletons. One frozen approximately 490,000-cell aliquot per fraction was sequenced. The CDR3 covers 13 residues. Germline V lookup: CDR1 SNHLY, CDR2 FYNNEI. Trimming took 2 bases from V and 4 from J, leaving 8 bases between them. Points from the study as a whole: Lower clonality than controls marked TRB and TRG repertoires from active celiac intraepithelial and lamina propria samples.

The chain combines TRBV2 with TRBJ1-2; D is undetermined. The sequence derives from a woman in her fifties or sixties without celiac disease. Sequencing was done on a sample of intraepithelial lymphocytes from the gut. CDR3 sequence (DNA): TGTGCCAGCAGTGAACGGCAGGTCTATGGCTACACCTTC. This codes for CASSERQVYGYTF.